Shown below are 7 T cell receptor beta chains from a single sample sequenced in a study of Graves' ophthalmopathy and Graves' hyperthyroidism listed by TCRdb under 2018. Sequenced using an Illumina HiSeq 2000. TCR beta CDR3 regions were amplified from RNA transcripts for repertoire sequencing. The first round was an RT-PCR using HTBI primers with the Qiagen OneStep RT-PCR kit, and this first round was followed by a second-round multiplex PCR, then size selection and purification. Clones were called with MiXCR by TCRdb after fastp trimmed the public reads at Q25, and only in-frame beta chains were retained. Rows matching on CDR3 protein sequence are summarized as one entry with the most common DNA and genes. The sample contains 500,000 to 700,000 distinct CDR3 sequences, 35% to 40% of them found a single time. Of the sample, about 4.2% falls within the top ten clones. The sample consisted of peripheral blood or thyroid tissue (not recorded which). The receptor set was obtained from an adult man with Graves' hyperthyroidism.

The rearrangement joins TRBV6-1 to TRBJ1-4, with TRBD1 matching over 12 bases. Germline values: CDR1 MNHNS, CDR2 SASEGT. The CDR3 extends over 17 amino acids. The V gene end was trimmed by 6 bases and the J gene end by 0 bases; junction bases not matched to a gene: 5. The DNA of the CDR3 is TGTGCCAGCAGATTTGGGACAGGGGGCGCAACTAATGAAAAACTGTTTTTT. Translated: CASRFGTGGATNEKLFF.

The table lists this clonotype with many counts. This sequence joins TRBV20-1 and TRBJ1-1; D perhaps matches TRBD1 (5 bases). The CDR3 is made up of 14 amino acids. V lost 0 bases and J 6 bases, leaving 14 bases between the germline ends. Germline V lookup: CDR1 DFQATT, CDR2 SNEGSKA (reference sequence). CDR3 in amino acids: CSARDSVEGPEAFF. CDR3 bases: TGCAGTGCTAGAGATTCGGTAGAGGGGCCTGAAGCTTTCTTT.

The V gene is TRBV28, the J gene TRBJ1-5; D unresolved. The CDR3 length is 13 residues. V dropped 8 bases and J dropped 0 bases, with 8 bases sitting between them. CDR1 is MDHEN and CDR2 is SYDVKM in the germline V gene. This chain's CDR3 is CASRSLSNQPQHF. The CDR3 DNA sequence: TGTGCCAGCCGGTCACTTAGCAATCAGCCCCAGCATTTT.

The chain employs TRBV19 and TRBJ2-2; D uncertain. CDR3 length equals 10 residues. CDR1 LNHDA and CDR2 SQIVND come from the germline V gene (reference sequence). Trimming took off 9 bases at V and 8 bases at J, with 7 bases between the two ends. This chain's CDR3 is CASAIGELFF. The CDR3 nucleotides are TGTGCCAGCGCCATAGGGGAGCTGTTTTTT. Combining the CDR3 with reference TRBV19 and TRBJ2-2 gives the whole variable domain DGGITQSPKYLFRKEGQNVTLSCEQNLNHDAMYWYRQDPGQGLRLIYYSQIVNDFQKGDIAEGYSVSREKKESFPLTVTSAQKNPTAFYLCASAIGELFFGEGSRLTVL.

The table lists this clonotype with many counts. This chain connects TRBV19 to TRBJ1-5; TRBD1 might be the D (5 bases). The CDR3 runs 16 residues. V was shortened by 5 bases and J by 1 base, with 15 bases between the two germline ends. CDR1 LNHDA and CDR2 SQIVND come from the germline V gene (reference sequence). The CDR3 DNA reads TGTGCCAGTAGTTTTCAGACAGCCTTGAGCAATCAGCCCCAGCATTTT. It is translated as CASSFQTALSNQPQHF.

The count of this clonotype is one. V is TRBV10-3 and J is TRBJ2-7, with 8 bases fitting TRBD1. CDR3 length equals 15 residues. The V and J ends lost 2 bases and 2 bases, in that order; junction bases with no gene match: 5. Germline CDR1 reads ENHRY; CDR2 reads SYGVKD. The CDR3 here is CAISEPDRATYEQYF. The CDR3, as DNA: TGTGCCATCAGTGAGCCGGACAGGGCGACCTACGAGCAGTACTTC.

This clonotype has just a few counts. Since a much larger clone is just one base distant, this may be a read error. The chain is built from TRBV10-3 and TRBJ1-2; 11 positions match TRBD1. J gave up 3 bases and V 6 bases, and 3 bases lay outside the gene matches. Germline-derived CDR1 and CDR2 are ENHRY and SYGVKD. This CDR3 is 14 amino acids long. The CDR3 bases are TGTGCCATCAGCCCGGGACAGGGGGACTATGGCTACACCTTC. Encoded protein: CAISPGQGDYGYTF.